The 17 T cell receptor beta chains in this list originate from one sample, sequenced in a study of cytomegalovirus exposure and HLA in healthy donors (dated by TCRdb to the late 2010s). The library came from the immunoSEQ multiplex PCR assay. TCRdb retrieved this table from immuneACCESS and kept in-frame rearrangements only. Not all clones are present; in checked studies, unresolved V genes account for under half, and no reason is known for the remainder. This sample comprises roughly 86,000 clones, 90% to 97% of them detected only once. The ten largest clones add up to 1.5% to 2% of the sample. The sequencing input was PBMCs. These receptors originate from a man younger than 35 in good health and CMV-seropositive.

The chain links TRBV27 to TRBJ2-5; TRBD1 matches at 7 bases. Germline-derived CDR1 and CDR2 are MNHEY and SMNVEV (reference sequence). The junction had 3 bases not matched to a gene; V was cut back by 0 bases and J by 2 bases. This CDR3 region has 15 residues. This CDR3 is CASSLSPGGQETQYF. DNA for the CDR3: TGTGCCAGCAGTTTATCCCCAGGGGGACAAGAGACCCAGTACTTC.

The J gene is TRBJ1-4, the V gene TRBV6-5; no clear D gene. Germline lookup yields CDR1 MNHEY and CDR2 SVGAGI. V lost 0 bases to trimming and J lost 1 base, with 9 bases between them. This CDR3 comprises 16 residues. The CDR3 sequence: CASSYSIVGTNEKLFF. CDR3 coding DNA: TGTGCCAGCAGTTACTCAATAGTCGGAACTAATGAAAAACTGTTTTTT.

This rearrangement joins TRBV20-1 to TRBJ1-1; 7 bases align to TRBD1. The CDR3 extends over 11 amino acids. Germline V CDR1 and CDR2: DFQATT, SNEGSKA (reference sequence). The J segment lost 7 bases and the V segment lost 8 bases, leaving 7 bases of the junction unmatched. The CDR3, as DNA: TGCAGTCCAGGGGGACAGTTTGAAGCTTTCTTT. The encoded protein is CSPGGQFEAFF.

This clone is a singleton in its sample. The CDR3 loop reads CASSLAGTGGAGGYTF. In DNA form, the CDR3 reads TGTGCCAGCAGCTTAGCCGGGACAGGGGGCGCGGGTGGCTACACCTTC. This chain uses TRBV7-3 with TRBJ1-2; 12 nucleotides align to TRBD1. The CDR3 length is 16 residues. From germline, CDR1 is SGHTA and CDR2 FQGTGA. Germline trimming cut 2 bases from V and 7 bases from J; bases unmatched to any gene: 8.

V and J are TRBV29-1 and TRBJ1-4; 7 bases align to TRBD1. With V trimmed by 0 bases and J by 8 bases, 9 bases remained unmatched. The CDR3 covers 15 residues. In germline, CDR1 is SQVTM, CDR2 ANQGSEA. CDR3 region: CSVEDRGTVGEKLFF. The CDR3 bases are TGCAGCGTTGAAGATCGAGGGACAGTGGGCGAAAAACTGTTTTTT.

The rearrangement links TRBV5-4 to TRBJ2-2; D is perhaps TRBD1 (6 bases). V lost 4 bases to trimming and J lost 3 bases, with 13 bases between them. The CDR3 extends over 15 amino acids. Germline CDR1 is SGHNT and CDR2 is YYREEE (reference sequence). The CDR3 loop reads CASSPGVRDTGELFF. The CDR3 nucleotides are TGTGCCAGCAGCCCAGGGGTCAGAGACACCGGGGAGCTGTTTTTT. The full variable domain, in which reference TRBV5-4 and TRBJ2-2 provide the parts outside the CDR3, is ETGVTQSPTHLIKTRGQQVTLRCSSQSGHNTVSWYQQALGQGPQFIFQYYREEENGRGNFPPRFSGLQFPNYSSELNVNALELDDSALYLCASSPGVRDTGELFFGEGSRLTVL.

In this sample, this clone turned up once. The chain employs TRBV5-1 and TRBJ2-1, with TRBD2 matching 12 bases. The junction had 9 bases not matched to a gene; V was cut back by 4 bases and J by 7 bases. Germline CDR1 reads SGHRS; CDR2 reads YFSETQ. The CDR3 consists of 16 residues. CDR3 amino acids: CASSIGWGTSGNEQFF. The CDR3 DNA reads TGCGCCAGCAGCATAGGGTGGGGGACTAGCGGGAATGAGCAGTTCTTC. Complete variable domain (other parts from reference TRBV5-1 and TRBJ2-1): KAGVTQTPRYLIKTRGQQVTLSCSPISGHRSVSWYQQTPGQGLQFLFEYFSETQRNKGNFPGRFSGRQFSNSRSEMNVSTLELGDSALYLCASSIGWGTSGNEQFFGPGTRLTVL.

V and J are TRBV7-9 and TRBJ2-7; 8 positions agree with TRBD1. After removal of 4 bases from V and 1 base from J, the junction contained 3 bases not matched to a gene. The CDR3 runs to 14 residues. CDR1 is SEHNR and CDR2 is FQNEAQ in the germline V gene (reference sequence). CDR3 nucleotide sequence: TGTGCCAGCAGCTATCGGGACAGGTCCTACGAGCAGTACTTC. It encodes CASSYRDRSYEQYF.

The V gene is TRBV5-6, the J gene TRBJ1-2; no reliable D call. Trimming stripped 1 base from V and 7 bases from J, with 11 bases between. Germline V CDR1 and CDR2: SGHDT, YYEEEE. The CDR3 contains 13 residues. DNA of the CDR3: TGTGCCAGCAGCTTGATGATTTTCGGTGGCTACACCTTC. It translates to CASSLMIFGGYTF.

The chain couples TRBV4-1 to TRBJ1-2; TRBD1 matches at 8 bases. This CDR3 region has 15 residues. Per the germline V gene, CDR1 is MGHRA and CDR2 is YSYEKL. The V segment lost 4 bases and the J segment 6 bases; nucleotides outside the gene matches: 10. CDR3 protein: CASSPRDRLPDGYTF. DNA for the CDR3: TGCGCCAGCAGCCCCCGGGACAGGCTGCCCGATGGCTACACCTTC.

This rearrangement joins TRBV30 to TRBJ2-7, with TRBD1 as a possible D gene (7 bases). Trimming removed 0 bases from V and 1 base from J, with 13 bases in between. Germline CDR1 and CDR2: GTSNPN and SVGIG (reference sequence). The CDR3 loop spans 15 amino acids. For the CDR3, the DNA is TGTGCCTGGAGTGTACGGGCGGGACAGTCCTACGAGCAGTACTTC. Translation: CAWSVRAGQSYEQYF.

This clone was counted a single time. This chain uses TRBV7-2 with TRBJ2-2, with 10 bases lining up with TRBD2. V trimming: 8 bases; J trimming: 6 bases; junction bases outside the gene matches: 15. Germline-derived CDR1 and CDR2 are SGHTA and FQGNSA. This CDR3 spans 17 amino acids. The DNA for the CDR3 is TGTGCCAGCCTCCCTAGCGGGAGAAGTCTAATGTCCGGGGAGCTGTTTTTT. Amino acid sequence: CASLPSGRSLMSGELFF.

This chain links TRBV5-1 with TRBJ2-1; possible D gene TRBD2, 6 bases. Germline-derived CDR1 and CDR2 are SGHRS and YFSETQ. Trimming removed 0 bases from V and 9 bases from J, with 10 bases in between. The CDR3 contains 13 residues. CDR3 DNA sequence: TGCGCCAGCAGCTTGGGGGCCGGGGGTGAGCAGTTCTTC. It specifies CASSLGAGGEQFF.

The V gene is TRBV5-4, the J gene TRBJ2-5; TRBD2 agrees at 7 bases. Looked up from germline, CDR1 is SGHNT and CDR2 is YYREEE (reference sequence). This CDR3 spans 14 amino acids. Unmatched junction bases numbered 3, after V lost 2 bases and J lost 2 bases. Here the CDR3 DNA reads TGTGCCAGCAGCTTCCTAGCGGATCAAGAGACCCAGTACTTC. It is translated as CASSFLADQETQYF.

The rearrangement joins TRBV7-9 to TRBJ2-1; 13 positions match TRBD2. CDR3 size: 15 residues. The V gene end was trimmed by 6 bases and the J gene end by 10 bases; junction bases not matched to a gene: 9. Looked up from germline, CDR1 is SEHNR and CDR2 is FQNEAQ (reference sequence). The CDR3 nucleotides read TGTGCCAGCAGAATCGGACTAGCGGGAGACCGGGAGCAGTTCTTC. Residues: CASRIGLAGDREQFF.

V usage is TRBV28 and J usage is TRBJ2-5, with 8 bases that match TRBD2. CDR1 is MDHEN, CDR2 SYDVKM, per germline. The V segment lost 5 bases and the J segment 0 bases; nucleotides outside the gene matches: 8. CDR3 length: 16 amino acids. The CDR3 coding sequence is TGTGCCAGCAGTCCCGGGGGGGGCAGGGACCAAGAGACCCAGTACTTC. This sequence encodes CASSPGGGRDQETQYF.

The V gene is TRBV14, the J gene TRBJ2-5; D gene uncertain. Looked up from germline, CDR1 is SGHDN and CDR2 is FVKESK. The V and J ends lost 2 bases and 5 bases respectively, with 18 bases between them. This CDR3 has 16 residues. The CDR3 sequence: CASSQINLTGFETQYF. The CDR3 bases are TGTGCCAGCAGCCAAATTAACTTAACTGGTTTTGAGACCCAGTACTTC.